This is a list of T cell receptor beta chains from one sample in a study of human T cells and chemical hapten exposure. TCRdb re-called the RACE reads with MiXCR, one entry per CDR3 protein. The sample contains 35,000 or so distinct CDR3 sequences, 10% of which appear only once. The material was whole blood, obtained in connection with sensitization to the hapten diphenylcyclopropenone (DPC). The receptors were sampled from a man aged 50-60 years with alopecia areata. Some clones in this sample may be carry-over from other donors' samples. CDR3s include the opening cysteine and the closing phenylalanine or tryptophan. Each record gives: J gene, clone size, V gene, D gene, CDR3 protein, CDR3 DNA. D genes are given only for firm matches. Rows give clone size only sometimes, using once, few, many, or a class for an expanded clone.

J gene: TRBJ2-1; clone size: many; V gene: TRBV30; D gene: -; CDR3 protein: CAWSVPNEQFF; CDR3 DNA: TGTGCCTGGAGTGTACCCAATGAGCAGTTCTTC
J gene: TRBJ2-7; clone size: many; V gene: TRBV12-3/TRBV12-4; D gene: -; CDR3 protein: CASSLGGNEQYF; CDR3 DNA: TGTGCCAGCAGTTTAGGAGGGAACGAGCAGTACTTC
J gene: TRBJ2-7; clone size: few; V gene: TRBV28; D gene: -; CDR3 protein: CASRTPYEQYF; CDR3 DNA: TGTGCCAGCAGGACCCCCTACGAGCAGTACTTC
J gene: TRBJ2-7; clone size: few; V gene: TRBV28; D gene: TRBD1; CDR3 protein: CASSRTGSYEQYF; CDR3 DNA: TGTGCCAGCAGTAGGACAGGATCCTACGAGCAGTACTTC
J gene: TRBJ2-7; clone size: -; V gene: TRBV29-1; D gene: TRBD1; CDR3 protein: CSVEDSARGPYEQYF; CDR3 DNA: TGCAGCGTTGAAGATTCCGCCAGGGGGCCCTACGAGCAGTACTTC
J gene: TRBJ2-7; clone size: -; V gene: TRBV12-3/TRBV12-4; D gene: -; CDR3 protein: CASSLGDFSYEQYF; CDR3 DNA: TGTGCCAGCAGTTTGGGCGACTTCTCCTACGAGCAGTACTTC
J gene: TRBJ1-5; clone size: few; V gene: TRBV19; D gene: -; CDR3 protein: CASSIKGHSNQPQHF; CDR3 DNA: TGTGCCAGTAGTATAAAGGGTCATAGCAATCAGCCCCAGCATTTT
J gene: TRBJ2-2; clone size: many; V gene: TRBV10-3; D gene: TRBD1; CDR3 protein: CAISEPAVQGPNTGELFF; CDR3 DNA: TGTGCCATCAGTGAGCCCGCTGTACAGGGGCCGAACACCGGGGAGCTGTTTTTT
J gene: TRBJ2-3; clone size: many; V gene: TRBV2; D gene: TRBD1; CDR3 protein: CASRDRGREDTQYF; CDR3 DNA: TGTGCCAGCAGGGACAGGGGGCGAGAAGATACGCAGTATTTT
J gene: TRBJ1-1; clone size: -; V gene: TRBV7-9; D gene: -; CDR3 protein: CASSLQGATEAFF; CDR3 DNA: TGTGCCAGCAGCCTACAAGGAGCAACTGAAGCTTTCTTT
J gene: TRBJ2-7; clone size: many; V gene: TRBV4-1; D gene: -; CDR3 protein: CASSQGVGQGFSYEQYF; CDR3 DNA: TGCGCCAGCAGCCAAGGGGTGGGCCAGGGGTTTTCCTACGAGCAGTACTTC
J gene: TRBJ2-7; clone size: many; V gene: TRBV16; D gene: -; CDR3 protein: CASSQLGYEQYF; CDR3 DNA: TGTGCCAGCAGCCAATTGGGGTACGAGCAGTACTTC
J gene: TRBJ2-7; clone size: many; V gene: TRBV18; D gene: -; CDR3 protein: CASSRSRAYEQYF; CDR3 DNA: TGTGCCAGCTCAAGATCCCGAGCGTACGAGCAGTACTTC
J gene: TRBJ2-7; clone size: many; V gene: TRBV3-1; D gene: -; CDR3 protein: CASSQDVTTYEQYF; CDR3 DNA: TGTGCCAGCAGCCAAGATGTCACGACCTACGAGCAGTACTTC
J gene: TRBJ2-1; clone size: -; V gene: TRBV5-1; D gene: TRBD2; CDR3 protein: CASSLSAGGPFNEQFF; CDR3 DNA: TGCGCCAGCAGCTTGTCGGCGGGAGGGCCATTCAATGAGCAGTTCTTC
J gene: TRBJ1-2; clone size: few; V gene: TRBV28; D gene: -; CDR3 protein: CASKEGTDYGYTF; CDR3 DNA: TGTGCCAGCAAGGAAGGGACGGACTATGGCTACACCTTC
J gene: TRBJ1-4; clone size: many; V gene: TRBV7-8; D gene: TRBD1; CDR3 protein: CASSQGTGPNEKLFF; CDR3 DNA: TGTGCCAGCAGCCAGGGGACAGGGCCTAATGAAAAACTGTTTTTT
J gene: TRBJ2-7; clone size: -; V gene: TRBV7-6; D gene: TRBD1; CDR3 protein: CASSLGPGQGSYEQYF; CDR3 DNA: TGTGCCAGCAGCTTGGGTCCGGGACAGGGATCCTACGAGCAGTACTTC
J gene: TRBJ2-7; clone size: many; V gene: TRBV7-9; D gene: -; CDR3 protein: CASSLSYEQYF; CDR3 DNA: TGTGCCAGCAGTTTATCCTACGAGCAGTACTTC
J gene: TRBJ1-4; clone size: -; V gene: TRBV28; D gene: -; CDR3 protein: CASSFGSGEKLFF; CDR3 DNA: TGTGCCAGCAGTTTCGGATCTGGTGAAAAACTGTTTTTT
J gene: TRBJ2-7; clone size: few; V gene: TRBV7-9; D gene: -; CDR3 protein: CASSSLPSGPLYEQYF; CDR3 DNA: TGTGCCAGCAGCTCCCTACCGAGCGGTCCTTTGTACGAGCAGTACTTC
J gene: TRBJ2-7; clone size: many; V gene: TRBV28; D gene: -; CDR3 protein: CASSFPRYRITYEQYF; CDR3 DNA: TGTGCCAGCAGCTTCCCCCGCTACAGGATCACCTACGAGCAGTACTTC
J gene: TRBJ2-7; clone size: few; V gene: TRBV29-1; D gene: TRBD1; CDR3 protein: CSVGAGGTYEQYF; CDR3 DNA: TGCAGCGTTGGGGCAGGGGGCACCTACGAGCAGTACTTC
J gene: TRBJ1-5; clone size: -; V gene: TRBV5-8; D gene: TRBD1; CDR3 protein: CASSVGQVGSNQPQHF; CDR3 DNA: TGTGCCAGCAGCGTGGGACAGGTGGGGAGCAATCAGCCCCAGCATTTT
J gene: TRBJ1-2; clone size: many; V gene: TRBV5-4; D gene: -; CDR3 protein: CASSLEGRVHGYTF; CDR3 DNA: TGTGCCAGCAGCTTGGAGGGCAGGGTCCATGGCTACACCTTC